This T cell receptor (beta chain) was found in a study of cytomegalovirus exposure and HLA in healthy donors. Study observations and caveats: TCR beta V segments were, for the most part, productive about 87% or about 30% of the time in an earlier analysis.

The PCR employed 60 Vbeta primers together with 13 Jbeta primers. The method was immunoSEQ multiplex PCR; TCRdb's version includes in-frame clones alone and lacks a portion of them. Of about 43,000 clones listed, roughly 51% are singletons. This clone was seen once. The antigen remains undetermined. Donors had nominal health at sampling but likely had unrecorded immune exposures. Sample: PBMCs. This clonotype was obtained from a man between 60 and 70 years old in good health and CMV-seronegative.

The CDR3 region is CASSSQGKGGYTF. The CDR3 DNA sequence: TGTGCCAGCAGCTCACAGGGGAAGGGAGGCTACACCTTC. This chain links TRBV5-4 with TRBJ1-2; TRBD1 aligns across 7 bases. The CDR3 length is 13 residues. In germline, CDR1 is SGHNT, CDR2 YYREEE (reference sequence). With 3 bases clipped from V and 8 bases from J, the junction kept 7 bases outside the gene matches.